These 29 T cell receptor beta chains came from one sample sequenced in a study of control samples from healthy donors and cancer patients. The protocol was immunoSEQ multiplex PCR, while the TCRdb copy is restricted to in-frame clones and leaves out a portion. The table includes some 100,000 clones, around 89% detected once. Sequencing input: blood. These receptors came from a man younger than 40 in good health.

This chain uses TRBV7-9 with TRBJ1-2; no clear D. There are 14 residues in the CDR3. Germline loops: CDR1 SEHNR, CDR2 FQNEAQ (reference sequence). V dropped 4 bases and J dropped 5 bases, with 14 bases sitting between them. CDR3: CASSYAQDAYGYTF. CDR3 in DNA: TGTGCCAGCAGCTATGCGCAGGACGCTTATGGCTACACCTTC. The variable domain in full, with the rest retrieved from reference TRBV7-9 and TRBJ1-2, is DTGVSQNPRHKITKRGQNVTFRCDPISEHNRLYWYRQTLGQGPEFLTYFQNEAQLEKSRLLSDRFSAERPKGSFSTLEIQRTEQGDSAMYLCASSYAQDAYGYTFGSGTRLTVV.

The gene calls are TRBV6-5 and TRBJ2-7; 7 nucleotides agree with TRBD1. V was clipped by 6 bases and J by 3 bases; unmatched bases: 11. The CDR3 sequence is 15 residues long. Per germline, CDR1 MNHEY and CDR2 SVGAGI. The DNA for the CDR3 is TGTGCCAGCAGCTCGACGGGGACAGCGGACTACGAGCAGTACTTC. Translation: CASSSTGTADYEQYF.

In nucleotides, the CDR3 is TGTGCCACCAGTGGAACTTATGGACAGGGAGGTCACACTGAAGCTTTCTTT. Translated, it gives CATSGTYGQGGHTEAFF. The chain couples TRBV24-1 to TRBJ1-1; TRBD1 matches at 8 bases. Germline-derived CDR1 and CDR2 are KGHDR and SFDVKD. V was clipped by 5 bases and J by 3 bases; unmatched bases: 13. This CDR3 is built from 17 residues.

This chain connects TRBV25-1 to TRBJ2-4; 8 bases are shared with TRBD1. The germline CDR1 and CDR2 sequences are MGHDK and SYGVNS. V lost 5 bases, J lost 0 bases, and 9 bases stayed unmatched. The CDR3 length is 17 residues. Here the CDR3 DNA reads TGTGCCAGCAGTAGTCCCCAGGGGGCAGGAGCCAAAAACATTCAGTACTTC. It specifies CASSSPQGAGAKNIQYF. The entire variable domain, with the rest obtained from reference TRBV25-1 and TRBJ2-4, is as follows: EADIYQTPRYLVIGTGKKITLECSQTMGHDKMYWYQQDPGMELHLIHYSYGVNSTEKGDLSSESTVSRIRTEHFPLTLESARPSHTSQYLCASSSPQGAGAKNIQYFGAGTRLSVL.

The CDR3 spells CASTPGGQQETQYF. The CDR3 DNA reads as TGTGCCAGCACCCCAGGTGGACAACAAGAGACCCAGTACTTC. The J gene is TRBJ2-5, the V gene TRBV2; D may be TRBD1 (5 bases). V was clipped by 7 bases and J by 2 bases, with 14 bases between them. The CDR3 spans 14 residues. Germline CDR1 reads SNHLY; CDR2 reads FYNNEI.

The CDR3 reads CASSLGTNVVSGTFF. DNA of the CDR3: TGTGCCAGCAGCTTGGGAACGAACGTCGTTTCTGGGACTTTCTTT. The rearrangement links TRBV7-2 to TRBJ1-1, with unresolved D. The germline CDR1 and CDR2 sequences are SGHTA and FQGNSA. CDR3 size: 15 residues. V dropped 3 bases and J dropped 12 bases, with 23 bases sitting between them.

This clone was counted between two and nine times. The chain carries TRBV19 and TRBJ1-6, with D perhaps matching TRBD1 (6 bases). CDR3 length: 15 residues. The V gene's germline CDR1 is LNHDA and CDR2 SQIVND (reference sequence). V dropped 8 bases and J dropped 6 bases, with 17 bases sitting between them. The CDR3 region is CASGNRVGSNSPLHF. The CDR3 DNA reads as TGTGCCAGTGGAAACAGGGTCGGGAGTAATTCACCCCTCCACTTT.

CDR3 amino acids: CASSRRDTTGELFF. The CDR3 DNA is TGTGCCAGCAGCCGACGGGACACCACCGGGGAGCTGTTTTTT. V and J are TRBV3-1 (or the pseudogene TRBV3-2) and TRBJ2-2; TRBD1 is a possible D gene (6 bases). Germline CDR1 and CDR2: LGHDT and YNNKEL (reference sequence). The ends were cut back, 4 bases at V and 4 bases at J, with 10 bases in the middle. The CDR3 loop spans 14 amino acids.

The genes are TRBV5-4 and TRBJ2-4, with D tentatively TRBD2 (5 bases). The germline V gene has CDR1 SGHNT and CDR2 YYREEE (reference sequence). The length of the CDR3 is 14 residues. Trimming took 4 bases from V and 6 from J, leaving 14 bases between them. CDR3 residues: CASSPGGPRNIQYF. The CDR3 nucleotides read TGTGCCAGCAGCCCGGGCGGGCCGCGAAACATTCAGTACTTC.

The J gene is TRBJ1-1, the V gene TRBV9, with 11 bases identical to TRBD1. J was trimmed by 5 bases and V by 4 bases; bases with no gene match: 10. The germline CDR1 and CDR2 sequences are SGDLS and YYNGEE. This CDR3 has 16 amino acids. As DNA, the CDR3 is TGTGCCAGCAGCCGAGGACAGGGGGCCTTGAGGACTGAAGCTTTCTTT. Translation gives CASSRGQGALRTEAFF.

The V call is TRBV4-3, the J call TRBJ1-2; D is ambiguous. The germline V gene has CDR1 LGHNA and CDR2 YSLEER. Between the trimmed V and J ends, which lost 3 bases and 2 bases, there was a span of 7 bases. CDR3 length: 13 amino acids. The CDR3 reads CASSQYMNYGYTF. The CDR3 bases are TGCGCCAGCAGCCAGTATATGAACTATGGCTACACCTTC.

J is TRBJ1-4 and V is TRBV7-8; D is perhaps TRBD1 (5 bases). The CDR3 covers 13 residues. Deletions cut 2 bases from V and 12 bases from J, with 13 bases between. Germline V lookup: CDR1 SGHVS, CDR2 FQNEAQ. The chain's CDR3 is CASSLNWDGELFF. The CDR3 nucleotides read TGTGCCAGCAGCTTAAACTGGGACGGAGAACTGTTTTTT.

This clone was detected only a few times. CDR3 DNA sequence: TGTGCCAGCAGCCCTCTGGGTAGTGCGGGTGGCTACACCTTC. It codes for CASSPLGSAGGYTF. The chain joins TRBV7-6 to TRBJ1-2; D remains unclear. CDR3 length equals 14 residues. CDR1 is SGHVS, CDR2 FNYEAQ, per germline. The germline V and J ends were trimmed by 5 bases and 7 bases, with 17 bases remaining between them.

The chain recombines TRBV2 with TRBJ2-1; D possibly uses TRBD1 or TRBD2 (6 bases each). Germline V CDR1 and CDR2: SNHLY, FYNNEI. Trimming removed 6 bases from V and 8 bases from J, with 17 bases in between. This CDR3 spans 14 amino acids. The CDR3 loop is CASSPRRGRDEQFF. In DNA, the CDR3 is TGTGCCAGCAGCCCTCGCCGGGGGCGGGATGAGCAGTTCTTC.

The J gene is TRBJ1-4, the V gene TRBV4-1, with 12 nucleotides matching TRBD1. CDR1 and CDR2 from the germline V gene are MGHRA and YSYEKL. The junction had 17 bases not matched to a gene; V was cut back by 3 bases and J by 6 bases. This CDR3 is built from 20 residues. CDR3 nucleotide sequence: TGCGCCAGCAGCCACCCCCACGGGGGGACAGGGGGCTTATCGGATGAAAAACTGTTTTTT. Translating it yields CASSHPHGGTGGLSDEKLFF.

In its sample, this clone was seen a few times. Here the CDR3 DNA reads TGTGCCAGCAGCTTAGGGACAGGGGCGTCAAACCAGCCCCAGCATTTT. Protein: CASSLGTGASNQPQHF. The chain combines TRBV7-8 with TRBJ1-5; TRBD1 agrees at 9 bases. The V gene end was trimmed by 1 base and the J gene end by 7 bases; junction bases not matched to a gene: 8. Germline V gene lookup returns CDR1 SGHVS and CDR2 FQNEAQ. CDR3 size: 16 residues.

The V gene is TRBV28, the J gene TRBJ2-1, with 11 nucleotides matching TRBD2. Germline loops: CDR1 MDHEN, CDR2 SYDVKM. The CDR3 covers 14 residues. V dropped 8 bases and J dropped 6; count of bases not matched to a gene: 6. The CDR3 loop reads CASRGLAVVNEQFF. The CDR3 region has the DNA TGTGCCAGCCGGGGACTAGCGGTTGTCAATGAGCAGTTCTTC.

This clone is a singleton in its sample. The chain links TRBV5-6 to TRBJ1-3; D ambiguous. Germline CDR1 reads SGHDT; CDR2 reads YYEEEE. V was trimmed by 1 base and J by 3 bases, leaving 11 bases between them. This CDR3 comprises 15 residues. CDR3 DNA: TGTGCCAGCAGCTTGCTCTTGGCCTATGGAAACACCATATATTTT. It translates to CASSLLLAYGNTIYF.

The chain combines TRBV19 with TRBJ1-2, with D maybe TRBD1 (6 bases). Trimming pared 5 bases from V and 3 bases from J, leaving 16 bases between. The germline V gene encodes CDR1 LNHDA and CDR2 SQIVND (reference sequence). This CDR3 region has 15 residues. The CDR3 region has the DNA TGTGCCAGTAGTGGCCAGAGGGGGGGCGACTATGGCTACACCTTC. As protein: CASSGQRGGDYGYTF.

This chain connects TRBV7-2 to TRBJ2-6; weak D call: TRBD1 (6 bases). Germline-derived CDR1 and CDR2 are SGHTA and FQGNSA. This CDR3 contains 16 residues. V was clipped by 1 base and J by 2 bases, with 9 bases between them. CDR3 sequence (DNA): TGTGCCAGCAGCTTAGTCAGGGGAACTGGGGCCAACGTCCTGACTTTC. Translation: CASSLVRGTGANVLTF. The full variable domain, with the rest looked up from reference TRBV7-2 and TRBJ2-6, is GAGVSQSPSNKVTEKGKDVELRCDPISGHTALYWYRQSLGQGLEFLIYFQGNSAPDKSGLPSDRFSAERTGGSVSTLTIQRTQQEDSAVYLCASSLVRGTGANVLTFGAGSRLTVL.

The chain joins TRBV7-2 to TRBJ2-1, with 9 bases lining up with TRBD2. Germline V gene sequence: CDR1 SGHTA, CDR2 FQGNSA. The CDR3 sequence is 15 residues long. Germline trimming cut 1 base from V and 7 bases from J; bases unmatched to any gene: 5. CDR3 in DNA: TGTGCCAGCAGCTTAGACCCTAGCGGGAATAATGAGCAGTTCTTC. This encodes CASSLDPSGNNEQFF. Using reference TRBV7-2 and TRBJ2-1 for the parts outside the CDR3, the full variable domain is GAGVSQSPSNKVTEKGKDVELRCDPISGHTALYWYRQSLGQGLEFLIYFQGNSAPDKSGLPSDRFSAERTGGSVSTLTIQRTQQEDSAVYLCASSLDPSGNNEQFFGPGTRLTVL.

The genes are TRBV12-2 and TRBJ2-7; TRBD1 is the table's D call and was not checked against the DNA. TRBV12-2 is marked as a pseudogene. CDR3 length: 16 residues. CDR3 sequence: CASRLPLRDRAYEQYV. The CDR3 DNA sequence: TGTGCAAGTCGCTTACCACTCCGGGACAGGGCCTACGAGCAGTACGTC.

In its sample, this clone was seen a few times. This sequence joins TRBV12-3 or TRBV12-4 and TRBJ2-7, with D maybe TRBD1 (6 bases). Trimming cost V 4 bases and J 5 bases, with 12 bases left between them. This CDR3 has 13 residues. The CDR3 DNA is TGTGCCAGCAGTTCTAACAGGGCCCACGAGCAGTACTTC. This sequence encodes CASSSNRAHEQYF.

This rearrangement joins TRBV7-9 to TRBJ1-5; no clear D gene. From germline, CDR1 is SEHNR and CDR2 FQNEAQ (reference sequence). This CDR3 comprises 12 residues. Trimming removed 7 bases at V and 5 bases at J, with 9 bases between. The CDR3 loop is CASNEEDQPQHF. The CDR3 DNA reads TGTGCCAGCAACGAGGAGGATCAGCCCCAGCATTTT.

The chain joins TRBV12-3 or TRBV12-4 to TRBJ2-3; D ambiguous. V lost 5 bases and J lost 6, with 6 bases in between. The CDR3 spans 11 residues. This CDR3 reads CASSRFDTQYF. The CDR3 bases are TGTGCCAGCAGTCGTTTTGATACGCAGTATTTT.

J is TRBJ1-2 and V is TRBV29-1; D call uncertain. V was trimmed by 6 bases and J by 4 bases, leaving 12 bases between them. Germline-derived CDR1 and CDR2 are SQVTM and ANQGSEA. This CDR3 has 12 amino acids. The CDR3 DNA follows: TGCAGCGTGTTTTCGGGAGGCTATGGCTACACCTTC. Translated, it gives CSVFSGGYGYTF. Based on the CDR3 plus reference TRBV29-1 and TRBJ1-2, the full variable domain is SAVISQKPSRDICQRGTSLTIQCQVDSQVTMMFWYRQQPGQSLTLIATANQGSEATYESGFVIDKFPISRPNLTFSTLTVSNMSPEDSSIYLCSVFSGGYGYTFGSGTRLTVV.

The chain recombines TRBV6-2 or TRBV6-3 with TRBJ2-1, with 10 bases that match TRBD2. Germline V CDR1 and CDR2: MNHEY, SVGEGT. The CDR3 has 15 amino acids. V dropped 2 bases and J dropped 5; count of bases not matched to a gene: 3. In nucleotides, the CDR3 is TGTGCCAGCAGTTACGGACTAGCGGCCGACAATGAGCAGTTCTTC. Its protein product is CASSYGLAADNEQFF.

A note on this clone: One end of the junction is discordant with germline, which a read error may explain. The chain links TRBV18 to TRBJ1-2; 8 bases are shared with TRBD1. The CDR3 runs 15 residues. Germline lookup yields CDR1 KGHSH and CDR2 LQKENI. The CDR3 nucleotides read TGTGCCAGCTCACCCCAGGAATCAGGGGGCAGATACTTTTTCTTC. Amino acids: CASSPQESGGRYFFF.

This chain joins TRBV11-1 and TRBJ2-7; 7 bases agree with TRBD2. Germline CDR1 reads SGHAT; CDR2 reads FQDESV (reference sequence). The length of the CDR3 is 16 residues. V gave up 5 bases and J gave up 0 bases; unmatched junction bases: 10. The CDR3 protein is CASSDRSSGGSYEQYF. The CDR3 coding sequence is TGTGCCAGCAGCGACCGATCTAGCGGAGGCTCCTACGAGCAGTACTTC.